This TCR beta chain was sequenced in a study of shared clonotypes between healthy human individuals. Study outcomes and limitations: The study generally estimated greater richness for naive than memory subsets.

Worth noting for this clone: The antigen is unknown.

V was trimmed by 4 bases and J by 1 base, leaving 8 bases between them. CDR3 size: 14 residues. The germline V gene encodes CDR1 MNHNS and CDR2 SASEGT. Sequencing used immunoSEQ multiplex PCR; TCRdb keeps in-frame clones, though not all of them. The sample lists 2 million to 2.5 million clones, just over 90% occurring once. The chain is built from TRBV6-1 and TRBJ2-1, with D unresolved. Sequencing was done on a sample of naive CD4+ T cells from PBMCs. Subset indicated: CD45RA+ positively selected. This sequence originates from a young man in good health. Some clones in this sample may be carry-over from other donors' samples. The CDR3 spells CASSGAASYNEQFF. CDR3 DNA sequence: TGTGCCAGCAGTGGGGCGGCATCCTACAATGAGCAGTTCTTC.